The 22 T cell receptor beta chains below all came from one sample that was sequenced in a study of shared clonotypes between healthy human individuals. Repertoires were generated with immunoSEQ multiplex PCR, while TCRdb's copy carries only in-frame clones and drops some. The table lists roughly 1,600,000 clones, 98% to 99% of them singletons. What was sequenced was naive CD4+ T cells sorted from blood. Subset noted: CD45RA+ positively selected. Receptors originate from a man under 40 in good health.

This chain connects TRBV6-5 to TRBJ2-3; no clear D. V gave up 8 bases and J gave up 4 bases, with 7 bases separating them. The CDR3 covers 11 residues. CDR1 is MNHEY, CDR2 SVGAGI, per germline. The CDR3 sequence: CASRAADTQYF. Here the CDR3 DNA reads TGTGCCAGCCGGGCTGCAGATACGCAGTATTTT.

The chain is built from TRBV19 and TRBJ2-7; unclear D gene. This CDR3 contains 14 residues. Germline V lookup: CDR1 LNHDA, CDR2 SQIVND (reference sequence). The V end was cut by 3 bases, the J end by 6 bases, with 15 bases between. The CDR3 bases are TGTGCCAGTAGTATTCGGTCAGACTCACTCGAGCAGTACTTC. It translates to CASSIRSDSLEQYF.

Worth noting for this clone: The sample has other DNA sequences that encode this CDR3 too. The chain recombines TRBV5-1 with TRBJ2-3, with TRBD2 as a possible D gene (6 bases). The germline V gene encodes CDR1 SGHRS and CDR2 YFSETQ. The CDR3 runs to 15 residues. Trimming took off 0 bases at V and 0 bases at J, with 8 bases between the two ends. The CDR3 nucleotides read TGCGCCAGCAGCTTGGTAGCGGCAAGCACAGATACGCAGTATTTT. As protein: CASSLVAASTDTQYF.

The V and J genes are TRBV9 and TRBJ2-1; D ambiguous. Trimming stripped 1 base from V and 8 bases from J, with 7 bases between. CDR1 and CDR2 from the germline V gene are SGDLS and YYNGEE. The CDR3 extends over 12 amino acids. Here the CDR3 reads CASSVLSHEQFF. Written as DNA, the CDR3 is TGTGCCAGCAGCGTACTAAGTCATGAGCAGTTCTTC. The full variable domain, with the rest looked up from reference TRBV9 and TRBJ2-1, is DSGVTQTPKHLITATGQRVTLRCSPRSGDLSVYWYQQSLDQGLQFLIQYYNGEERAKGNILERFSAQQFPDLHSELNLSSLELGDSALYFCASSVLSHEQFFGPGTRLTVL.

V and J are TRBV10-1 and TRBJ2-7; TRBD2 might be the D (5 bases). The CDR3 totals 13 residues. Germline V gene sequence: CDR1 WNHNN, CDR2 SYGVQD (reference sequence). V gave up 6 bases and J gave up 5 bases, with 14 bases separating them. In DNA form, the CDR3 reads TGCGCCAGCAGGACGGGAAATTTTAACGAGCAGTACTTC. Amino acids: CASRTGNFNEQYF.

The rearrangement joins TRBV2 to TRBJ2-1, with D uncertain. The CDR3 spans 13 residues. Germline V gene sequence: CDR1 SNHLY, CDR2 FYNNEI. Deletions cut 6 bases from V and 9 bases from J, with 15 bases between. CDR3 in DNA: TGTGCCAGCAGGGATCAGCCGTTCGGTGAGCAGTTCTTC. Its translation is CASRDQPFGEQFF.

CDR3: CASSGMGGRNEQFF. The CDR3 DNA follows: TGTGCCAGCAGTGGGATGGGGGGCAGGAATGAGCAGTTCTTC. The J gene is TRBJ2-1, the V gene TRBV28; D possibly matches TRBD1 or TRBD2 (6 bases each). CDR1 is MDHEN and CDR2 is SYDVKM in the germline V gene. This CDR3 is 14 amino acids long. V lost 5 bases, J lost 7 bases, and 15 bases lay in between.

With regard to this clone: The sample has other DNA sequences that encode this CDR3 too. This sequence joins TRBV11-2 and TRBJ2-7; D ambiguous. CDR3 length: 11 residues. The V gene's germline CDR1 is SGHAT and CDR2 FQNNGV. V was cut by 5 bases and J by 3 bases, with 5 bases left in between. CDR3 sequence reads: CASSLNYEQYF. The CDR3 region has the DNA TGTGCCAGCAGCCTGAACTACGAGCAGTACTTC.

The chain combines TRBV28 with TRBJ2-7; D gene uncertain. Germline V gene data show CDR1 as MDHEN and CDR2 as SYDVKM. The CDR3 is 15 residues long. V lost 3 bases and J lost 2, with 14 bases in between. CDR3 nucleotide sequence: TGTGCCAGCAGTTTTGAAGGACGGGTGGCCTACGAGCAGTACTTC. Amino acids: CASSFEGRVAYEQYF.

V is TRBV5-1 and J is TRBJ1-1, with D unclear. Germline V gene sequence: CDR1 SGHRS, CDR2 YFSETQ. The CDR3 runs 16 residues. Trimming took off 4 bases at V and 0 bases at J, with 16 bases between the two ends. CDR3 DNA: TGCGCCAGCAGCCCCATCGTACAGTTTATGAACACTGAAGCTTTCTTT. Encoded protein: CASSPIVQFMNTEAFF.

The chain recombines TRBV11-3 with TRBJ2-3; D not resolved. Trimming pared 3 bases from V and 3 bases from J, leaving 7 bases between. CDR1 and CDR2 (germline): SGHNT, YENEEA. The CDR3 covers 13 residues. The chain's CDR3 is CASSFFFTDTQYF. The CDR3 nucleotides read TGTGCCAGCAGCTTTTTCTTTACAGATACGCAGTATTTT.

The V call is TRBV14, the J call TRBJ1-1; weak D call: TRBD1 (6 bases). The germline V and J ends were trimmed by 0 bases and 4 bases, with 12 bases remaining between them. The CDR3 consists of 15 residues. Per germline, CDR1 SGHDN and CDR2 FVKESK. The CDR3 region is CASSQDLGHLTEAFF. The CDR3 DNA sequence: TGTGCCAGCAGCCAAGACCTGGGACACCTCACTGAAGCTTTCTTT.

This clone was picked up one time. The chain joins TRBV19 to TRBJ2-7, with no clear D. This CDR3 has 14 residues. From germline, CDR1 is LNHDA and CDR2 SQIVND (reference sequence). V lost 3 bases to trimming and J lost 5 bases, with 14 bases between them. The CDR3 sequence: CASSIAGNNHEQYF. The CDR3 DNA sequence: TGTGCCAGTAGTATCGCCGGAAATAACCACGAGCAGTACTTC. Full variable domain (outside the CDR3, taken from reference TRBV19 and TRBJ2-7): DGGITQSPKYLFRKEGQNVTLSCEQNLNHDAMYWYRQDPGQGLRLIYYSQIVNDFQKGDIAEGYSVSREKKESFPLTVTSAQKNPTAFYLCASSIAGNNHEQYFGPGTRLTVT.

The chain recombines TRBV10-1 with TRBJ2-7, with D possibly being TRBD1 (5 bases). The germline V and J ends were trimmed by 4 bases and 6 bases, with 7 bases remaining between them. Germline CDR1 WNHNN, CDR2 SYGVQD (reference sequence). There are 11 residues in the CDR3. The CDR3 bases are TGCGCCAGCAGTGTTGGGGCCGAGCAGTACTTC. It specifies CASSVGAEQYF.

Here the CDR3 reads CATSRDPGLPTNEQFF. In DNA form, the CDR3 reads TGTGCCACCAGCAGAGATCCAGGACTACCAACCAATGAGCAGTTCTTC. The chain has TRBV15 and TRBJ2-1; a possible D gene is TRBD2 (6 bases). From germline, CDR1 is LNHNV and CDR2 YYDKDF (reference sequence). The V and J ends lost 0 bases and 6 bases respectively, with 15 bases between them. The CDR3 consists of 16 residues.

The V and J genes are TRBV21-1 and TRBJ2-1; the DNA was not compared with TRBD1, the D call given in the table. TRBV21-1 is a pseudogene. CDR3 length: 15 amino acids. CDR3 bases: TGTGCCAGCAGCGAGGACAGGGGTCCCTACAATGAGCAGTTCTTC. As protein: CASSEDRGPYNEQFF.

The chain is built from TRBV7-9 and TRBJ2-7, with D hard to call. V was trimmed by 5 bases and J by 5 bases, leaving 16 bases between them. The CDR3 has 14 residues. Germline-derived CDR1 and CDR2 are SEHNR and FQNEAQ (reference sequence). CDR3 in amino acids: CASSNGEYIHEQYF. The CDR3 DNA is TGTGCCAGCAGCAATGGAGAGTATATCCACGAGCAGTACTTC.

The chain employs TRBV25-1 and TRBJ2-7, with 8 bases aligning to TRBD1. This CDR3 has 14 residues. V lost 5 bases to trimming and J lost 0 bases; unmatched junction nucleotides: 3. The V gene's germline CDR1 is MGHDK and CDR2 SYGVNS. This CDR3 reads CASSRTGSSYEQYF. CDR3 coding DNA: TGTGCCAGCAGTAGGACAGGGAGCTCCTACGAGCAGTACTTC.

CDR3 nucleotide sequence: TGCAGCAGTGACTCGAGGTCTCAGGGAGGCACTGAAGCTTTCTTT. Translating it yields CSSDSRSQGGTEAFF. This chain joins TRBV29-1 and TRBJ1-1; D might be TRBD1 (5 bases). Trimming left V 8 bases short and J 4 bases short, with 23 bases between. There are 15 residues in the CDR3. Germline CDR1 and CDR2: SQVTM and ANQGSEA.

V and J are TRBV27 and TRBJ2-1, with D possibly matching TRBD1 (6 bases). Germline V gene sequence: CDR1 MNHEY, CDR2 SMNVEV (reference sequence). CDR3 length equals 16 residues. Deletions cut 6 bases from V and 5 bases from J, with 20 bases between. The CDR3, as DNA: TGTGCCAGCAGCCCCAGGGGTGGGGTGTGGGACAATGAGCAGTTCTTC. Amino acids: CASSPRGGVWDNEQFF.

This clone has just one count. This sequence joins TRBV7-2 and TRBJ2-1; D call uncertain. Trimming took off 0 bases at V and 0 bases at J, with 9 bases between the two ends. CDR1 is SGHTA and CDR2 is FQGNSA in the germline V gene. This CDR3 is built from 16 residues. The CDR3 nucleotides read TGTGCCAGCAGCTTAGCAGCTACGAGCTCCTACAATGAGCAGTTCTTC. This gives the protein CASSLAATSSYNEQFF.

J is TRBJ2-5 and V is TRBV27; D remains unclear. V dropped 4 bases and J dropped 5 bases, with 11 bases sitting between them. In germline, CDR1 is MNHEY, CDR2 SMNVEV (reference sequence). The CDR3 spans 13 residues. The DNA for the CDR3 is TGTGCCAGCAGTTCCCTGGGAATGGAGACCCAGTACTTC. Translation: CASSSLGMETQYF.